The 15 T cell receptor beta chains below all came from one sample that was sequenced in a study of blood T cell repertoires in COVID-19. The assay was immunoSEQ multiplex PCR, and TCRdb's table has in-frame clones only and misses some. The data contain approximately 240,000 clones, around 88% of them singletons. Sequences were obtained from peripheral blood. The receptor source for this set is a woman younger than 45 who had recovered from COVID-19.

This clone was seen a few times. The V and J genes are TRBV6-1 and TRBJ2-3; D remains unclear. V was pared by 2 bases and J by 2 bases, with 5 bases between. Germline CDR1 MNHNS, CDR2 SASEGT. The CDR3 sequence is 13 residues long. The CDR3 DNA follows: TGTGCCAGCAGTGAACCCTACACAGATACGCAGTATTTT. Protein: CASSEPYTDTQYF.

CDR3 amino acids: CASSLGQGYEQYF. CDR3 in DNA: TGTGCCAGCAGCTTAGGACAGGGCTACGAGCAGTACTTC. This chain links TRBV13 with TRBJ2-7; a weak D match, TRBD1 (6 bases). Trimming took 0 bases from V and 3 from J, leaving 6 bases between them. The CDR3 runs 13 residues. The V gene's germline CDR1 is PRHDT and CDR2 FYEKMQ (reference sequence). The variable domain in full, with the rest retrieved from reference TRBV13 and TRBJ2-7, is AAGVIQSPRHLIKEKRETATLKCYPIPRHDTVYWYQQGPGQDPQFLISFYEKMQSDKGSIPDRFSAQQFSDYHSELNMSSLELGDSALYFCASSLGQGYEQYFGPGTRLTVT.

This chain connects TRBV6-6 to TRBJ2-1; 8 bases fit TRBD2. The CDR3 has 15 amino acids. V gave up 0 bases and J gave up 6 bases; unmatched junction bases: 4. The germline V gene has CDR1 MNHNY and CDR2 SVGAGI (reference sequence). CDR3 in DNA: TGTGCCAGCAGTTACTCTGGCGGGGGGCTCAATGAGCAGTTCTTC. It translates to CASSYSGGGLNEQFF.

This chain joins TRBV3-1 (or the pseudogene TRBV3-2) and TRBJ1-2, with 8 bases matching TRBD1. Germline CDR1 and CDR2: LGHDT and YNNKEL (reference sequence). V lost 3 bases, J lost 6 bases, and 0 bases stayed unmatched. The CDR3 length is 12 residues. For the CDR3, the DNA is TGTGCCAGCAGCCAGACAGGGGATGGCTACACCTTC. It translates to CASSQTGDGYTF.

On this clone: Other nucleotide sequences in the sample specify the same CDR3. The J gene is TRBJ1-1, the V gene TRBV19; 9 bases map to TRBD1. Germline V gene lookup returns CDR1 LNHDA and CDR2 SQIVND (reference sequence). V dropped 3 bases and J dropped 4; count of bases not matched to a gene: 6. There are 15 residues in the CDR3. The CDR3 sequence: CASSIGGQGGTEAFF. For the CDR3, the DNA is TGTGCCAGTAGTATCGGGGGACAGGGTGGCACTGAAGCTTTCTTT.

The chain combines TRBV6-1 with TRBJ2-3, with TRBD1 matching over 10 bases. Germline lookup yields CDR1 MNHNS and CDR2 SASEGT. V trimming: 4 bases; J trimming: 5 bases; junction bases outside the gene matches: 9. The CDR3 length is 16 residues. CDR3 loop: CASSVGTGVAKDTQYF. In DNA, the CDR3 is TGTGCCAGCAGTGTCGGGACAGGGGTGGCCAAAGATACGCAGTATTTT.

The chain combines TRBV2 with TRBJ2-5, with D possibly being TRBD2 (5 bases). Germline values: CDR1 SNHLY, CDR2 FYNNEI. The CDR3 sequence is 14 residues long. V shed 6 bases and J shed 4 bases, with 15 bases lying between them. CDR3: CASRDRGIGETQYF. In DNA, the CDR3 is TGTGCCAGCAGGGACCGAGGGATAGGAGAGACCCAGTACTTC.

This chain joins TRBV15 and TRBJ2-2; 7 positions agree with TRBD1. The CDR3 is 16 amino acids. The germline CDR1 and CDR2 sequences are LNHNV and YYDKDF (reference sequence). The junction had 6 bases not matched to a gene; V was cut back by 3 bases and J by 2 bases. CDR3 sequence reads: CATSRGDSTNTGELFF. In DNA, the CDR3 is TGTGCCACCAGCAGGGGGGACAGCACAAACACCGGGGAGCTGTTTTTT.

In DNA form, the CDR3 reads TGTGCCAGTAGGCCACTAGCGGGGGGGCAAGAGACCCAGTACTTC. This sequence encodes CASRPLAGGQETQYF. The chain is built from TRBV19 and TRBJ2-5; 13 bases align to TRBD2. J was trimmed by 2 bases and V by 6 bases; bases with no gene match: 3. The germline V gene has CDR1 LNHDA and CDR2 SQIVND (reference sequence). This CDR3 spans 15 amino acids.

V is TRBV6-2 or TRBV6-3 and J is TRBJ1-1; D is ambiguous. The CDR3 is 17 residues long. Trimming pared 7 bases from V and 0 bases from J, leaving 21 bases between. Germline V gene sequence: CDR1 MNHEY, CDR2 SVGEGT. The CDR3 protein is CASTPGVLGTMNTEAFF. DNA of the CDR3: TGTGCCAGCACCCCCGGGGTCCTAGGAACTATGAACACTGAAGCTTTCTTT.

This clone has more than one count but fewer than ten. The chain carries TRBV20-1 and TRBJ2-5; D gene uncertain. Per germline, CDR1 DFQATT and CDR2 SNEGSKA (reference sequence). The CDR3 extends over 13 amino acids. V lost 3 bases and J 2 bases, leaving 10 bases between the germline ends. The CDR3 here is CSASGAVQETQYF. DNA for the CDR3: TGCAGTGCTAGTGGCGCGGTTCAAGAGACCCAGTACTTC.

The chain carries TRBV27 and TRBJ2-7; no definite D call. The CDR3 covers 13 residues. V gave up 3 bases and J gave up 0 bases, with 6 bases separating them. Germline V gene data show CDR1 as MNHEY and CDR2 as SMNVEV (reference sequence). The CDR3 is CASSLVYSYEQYF. The DNA of the CDR3 is TGTGCCAGCAGTTTGGTCTACTCCTACGAGCAGTACTTC.

This clone has just one count. The rearrangement joins TRBV27 to TRBJ1-1, with 7 positions matching TRBD1. CDR1 and CDR2 from the germline V gene are MNHEY and SMNVEV (reference sequence). Germline trimming cut 5 bases from V and 3 bases from J; bases unmatched to any gene: 6. The CDR3 loop spans 14 amino acids. The CDR3 DNA sequence: TGTGCCAGCAGTGACAGGGCCTGGTACACTGAAGCTTTCTTT. This codes for CASSDRAWYTEAFF.

The V call is TRBV5-1, the J call TRBJ2-3; TRBD2 might be the D (6 bases). This CDR3 is built from 17 residues. Trimming removed 5 bases from V and 1 base from J, with 20 bases in between. The germline V gene encodes CDR1 SGHRS and CDR2 YFSETQ. CDR3 nucleotide sequence: TGCGCCAGCAGGCCCGATTTGCGGGGCCGGGGCACAGATACGCAGTATTTT. Its translation: CASRPDLRGRGTDTQYF.

The chain is built from TRBV13 and TRBJ1-6; D perhaps matches TRBD1 (5 bases). Looked up from germline, CDR1 is PRHDT and CDR2 is FYEKMQ (reference sequence). This CDR3 is built from 15 residues. Trimming removed 0 bases from V and 10 bases from J, with 13 bases in between. CDR3 nucleotides: TGTGCCAGCAGCTTAGGGCAGGGTCTTAGCTCACCCCTCCACTTT. It specifies CASSLGQGLSSPLHF.